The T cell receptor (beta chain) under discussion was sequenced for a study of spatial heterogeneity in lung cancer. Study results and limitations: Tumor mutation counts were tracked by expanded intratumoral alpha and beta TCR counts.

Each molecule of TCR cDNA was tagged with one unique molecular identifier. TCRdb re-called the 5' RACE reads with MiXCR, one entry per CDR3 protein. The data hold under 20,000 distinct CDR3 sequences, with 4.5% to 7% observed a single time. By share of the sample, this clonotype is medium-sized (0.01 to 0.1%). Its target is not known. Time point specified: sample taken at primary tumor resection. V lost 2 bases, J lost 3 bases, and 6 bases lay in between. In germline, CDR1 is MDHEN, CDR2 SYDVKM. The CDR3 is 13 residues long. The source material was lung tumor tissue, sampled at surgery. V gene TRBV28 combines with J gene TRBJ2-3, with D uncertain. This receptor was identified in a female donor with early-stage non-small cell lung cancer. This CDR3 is CASSLVQTDTQYF. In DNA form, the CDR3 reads TGTGCCAGCAGTTTAGTTCAGACAGATACGCAGTATTTT.